This T cell receptor (beta chain) was obtained from a study of blood T cell repertoires in COVID-19. This CDR3 has 14 residues. Germline assignment: CDR1 MDHEN and CDR2 SYDVKM. The V end was cut by 1 base, the J end by 6 bases, with 12 bases between. As originally analysed: Reference gene primer amplification gave nucleated cell count estimates. The assay was immunoSEQ multiplex PCR, and TCRdb's table has in-frame clones only and misses some. V, J and clone size reflect that table, while D and trimming were determined from the DNA. The sample records 150,000 to 200,000 clones, 80% being singletons. Participant ages covered roughly 18 to 90 years across 20 to 30 US areas. Which cohort a participant joined came from the clinical history participants gave. In the 2 weeks before study entry, exposed participants met a COVID-19 case, which was PCR-confirmed or clinician-diagnosed.

The TCR was taken from a man between 60 and 75 years old who had been exposed to COVID-19. The specimen was PBMCs or T cells enriched from blood (not recorded which). V is TRBV28 and J is TRBJ1-2; no clear D gene. CDR3 coding DNA: TGTGCCAGCAGTTTATCCCCCGGGAGGGATGGCTACACCTTC. The encoded protein is CASSLSPGRDGYTF.